This T cell receptor (beta chain) is from a study of blood T cells in healthy people across ages. V was clipped by 5 bases and J by 2 bases; unmatched bases: 5. This CDR3 has 15 residues. CDR1 and CDR2 (germline): MDHEN, SYDVKM. Through a sample-barcoded 5' primer and a J-beta primer mix, a second PCR was run for roughly 6 to 12 cycles. Any given sample supplied a minimum of 2.5 million CDR3-containing paired-end reads. Using its own MiXCR run on the 5' RACE reads, TCRdb lists one record per CDR3 protein. This sample has more than 1,000,000 distinct CDR3 sequences, with under 30% found just once. These data also formed part of another study, on T cells of mothers and their children.

The rearrangement uses TRBV28 and TRBJ2-5, with 10 bases identical to TRBD2. Sequenced material: blood. This TCR derives from a girl aged 2-10 years in good health. The CDR3 sequence is CASSPQLAGQETQYF. CDR3 DNA: TGTGCCAGCAGTCCCCAACTAGCGGGGCAAGAGACCCAGTACTTC.